The sequence of this T cell receptor (beta chain) was determined in a study of T cells in Graves' hyperthyroidism and ophthalmopathy. Researchers took RNA transcripts and amplified the TCR beta CDR3 regions from them. An initial round of RT-PCR targeting the TCR CDR3 relied on the HTBI primer set. MiXCR was run by TCRdb on the multiplex PCR reads, yielding one entry per CDR3 protein. The sample lists under 350,000 distinct CDR3 sequences; about 15% were seen once. This clonotype has a single count. Deletions cut 6 bases from V and 0 bases from J, with 16 bases between. CDR3 length equals 16 residues. The germline gives CDR1 SGHRS, CDR2 YFSETQ. Lactation, pregnancy, other autoimmune disease or uncontrolled infection led to exclusion of patients. PBMCs were obtained from about 9.9 ml fresh peripheral blood.

The gene calls are TRBV5-1 and TRBJ2-1; tentatively, D is TRBD2 (6 bases). The sequencing sample was made of blood. This TCR derives from a woman aged 60-70 years with Graves' ophthalmopathy. CDR3 amino acids: CASKSGFGGSYNEQFF. The CDR3 DNA reads as TGCGCCAGCAAATCCGGTTTCGGGGGCTCCTACAATGAGCAGTTCTTC. Complete variable domain (other parts from reference TRBV5-1 and TRBJ2-1): KAGVTQTPRYLIKTRGQQVTLSCSPISGHRSVSWYQQTPGQGLQFLFEYFSETQRNKGNFPGRFSGRQFSNSRSEMNVSTLELGDSALYLCASKSGFGGSYNEQFFGPGTRLTVL.